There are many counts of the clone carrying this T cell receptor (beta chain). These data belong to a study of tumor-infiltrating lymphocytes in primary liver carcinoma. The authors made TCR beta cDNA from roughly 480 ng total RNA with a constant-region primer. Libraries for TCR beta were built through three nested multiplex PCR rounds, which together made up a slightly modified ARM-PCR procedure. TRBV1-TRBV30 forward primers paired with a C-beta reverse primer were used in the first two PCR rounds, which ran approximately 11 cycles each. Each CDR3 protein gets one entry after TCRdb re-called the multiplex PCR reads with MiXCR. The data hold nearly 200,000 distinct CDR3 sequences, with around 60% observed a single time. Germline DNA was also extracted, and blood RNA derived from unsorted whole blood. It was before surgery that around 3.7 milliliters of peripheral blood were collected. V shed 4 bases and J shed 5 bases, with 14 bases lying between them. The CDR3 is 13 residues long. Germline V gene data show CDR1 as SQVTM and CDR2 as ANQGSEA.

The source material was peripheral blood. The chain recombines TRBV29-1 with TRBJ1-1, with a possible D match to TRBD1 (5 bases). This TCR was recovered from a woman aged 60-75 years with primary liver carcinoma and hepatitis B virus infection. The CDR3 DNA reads TGCAGCGTTGTCGGGGGAGTTAGGACTGAAGCTTTCTTT. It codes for CSVVGGVRTEAFF. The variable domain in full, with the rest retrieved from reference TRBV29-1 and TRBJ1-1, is SAVISQKPSRDICQRGTSLTIQCQVDSQVTMMFWYRQQPGQSLTLIATANQGSEATYESGFVIDKFPISRPNLTFSTLTVSNMSPEDSSIYLCSVVGGVRTEAFFGQGTRLTVV.